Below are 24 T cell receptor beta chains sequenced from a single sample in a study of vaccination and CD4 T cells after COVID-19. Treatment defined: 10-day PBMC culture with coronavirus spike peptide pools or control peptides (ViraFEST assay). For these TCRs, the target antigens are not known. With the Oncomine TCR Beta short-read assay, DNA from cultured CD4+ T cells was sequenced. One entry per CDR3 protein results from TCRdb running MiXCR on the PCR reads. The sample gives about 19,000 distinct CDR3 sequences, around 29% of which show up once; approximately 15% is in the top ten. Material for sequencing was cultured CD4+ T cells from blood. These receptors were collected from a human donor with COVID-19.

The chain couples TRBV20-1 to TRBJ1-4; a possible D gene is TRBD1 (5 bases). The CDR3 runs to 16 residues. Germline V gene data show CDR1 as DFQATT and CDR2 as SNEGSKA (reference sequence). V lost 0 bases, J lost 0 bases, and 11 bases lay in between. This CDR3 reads CSAREGQITTNEKLFF. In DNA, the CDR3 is TGCAGTGCTAGAGAGGGGCAGATCACAACTAATGAAAAACTGTTTTTT.

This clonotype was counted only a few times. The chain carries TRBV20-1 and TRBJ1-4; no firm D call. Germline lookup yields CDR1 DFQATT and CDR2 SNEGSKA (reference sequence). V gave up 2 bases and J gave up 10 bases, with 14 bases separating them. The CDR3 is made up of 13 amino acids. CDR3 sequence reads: CSARPGPLVKLFF. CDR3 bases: TGCAGTGCTAGACCGGGTCCCCTTGTAAAACTGTTTTTT.

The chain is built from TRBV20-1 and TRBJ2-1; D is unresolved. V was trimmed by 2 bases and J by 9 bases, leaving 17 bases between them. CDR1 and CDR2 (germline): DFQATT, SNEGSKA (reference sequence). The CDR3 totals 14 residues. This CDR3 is CSARRASRGGEQFF. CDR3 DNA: TGCAGTGCTAGACGGGCCTCGCGAGGTGGTGAGCAGTTCTTC.

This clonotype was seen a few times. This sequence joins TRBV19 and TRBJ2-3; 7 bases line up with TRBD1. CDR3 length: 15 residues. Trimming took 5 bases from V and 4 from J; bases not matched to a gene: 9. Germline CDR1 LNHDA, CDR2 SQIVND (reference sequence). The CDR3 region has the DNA TGTGCCAGTAGTCCCCAGGGGACAGCCGCAGATACGCAGTATTTT. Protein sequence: CASSPQGTAADTQYF.

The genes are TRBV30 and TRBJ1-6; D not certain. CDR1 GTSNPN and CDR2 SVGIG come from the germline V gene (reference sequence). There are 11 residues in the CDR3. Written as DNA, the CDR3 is TGTGCGGCGGCGAATAATTCACCCCTCCACTTT. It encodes CAAANNSPLHF.

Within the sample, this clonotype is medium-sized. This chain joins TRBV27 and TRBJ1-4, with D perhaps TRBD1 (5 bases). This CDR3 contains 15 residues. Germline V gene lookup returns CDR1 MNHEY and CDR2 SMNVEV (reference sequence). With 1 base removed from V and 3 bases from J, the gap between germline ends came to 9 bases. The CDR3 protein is CASSLWGTANEKLFF. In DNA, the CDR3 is TGTGCCAGCAGTTTATGGGGGACGGCTAATGAAAAACTGTTTTTT. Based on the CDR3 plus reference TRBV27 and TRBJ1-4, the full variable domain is EAQVTQNPRYLITVTGKKLTVTCSQNMNHEYMSWYRQDPGLGLRQIYYSMNVEVTDKGDVPEGYKVSRKEKRNFPLILESPSPNQTSLYFCASSLWGTANEKLFFGSGTQLSVL.

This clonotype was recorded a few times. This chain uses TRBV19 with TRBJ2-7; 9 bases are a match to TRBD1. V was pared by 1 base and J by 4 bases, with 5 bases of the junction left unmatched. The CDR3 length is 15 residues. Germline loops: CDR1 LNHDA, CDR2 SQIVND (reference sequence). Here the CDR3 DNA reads TGTGCCAGTAGTATAGGGGGGACAGGGTCTTACGAGCAGTACTTC. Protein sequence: CASSIGGTGSYEQYF.

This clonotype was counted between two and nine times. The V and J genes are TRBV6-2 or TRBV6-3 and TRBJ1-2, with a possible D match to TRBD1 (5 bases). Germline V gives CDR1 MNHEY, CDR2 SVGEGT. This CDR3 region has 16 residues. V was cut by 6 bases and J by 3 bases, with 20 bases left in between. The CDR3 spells CASRPIRAGTDYGYTF. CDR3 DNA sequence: TGTGCCAGCAGGCCCATAAGGGCGGGGACGGACTATGGCTACACCTTC.

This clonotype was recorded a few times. The CDR3 sequence: CASSLDRGWNYGYTF. CDR3 in DNA: TGTGCCAGCAGCTTAGACAGGGGGTGGAACTATGGCTACACCTTC. The rearrangement joins TRBV11-2 to TRBJ1-2; 7 nucleotides agree with TRBD1. There are 15 residues in the CDR3. Per germline, CDR1 SGHAT and CDR2 FQNNGV. V shed 0 bases and J 2 bases; nucleotides not matched to a gene: 3.

In DNA, the CDR3 is TGTGCCAGCAGCTTAGCGAGGGGTAACGAGCAGTACTTC. Its translation is CASSLARGNEQYF. The chain couples TRBV7-6 to TRBJ2-7; D is tentatively TRBD1 or TRBD2 (5 bases each). There are 13 residues in the CDR3. V was shortened by 0 bases and J by 5 bases, with 8 bases between the two germline ends. Looked up from germline, CDR1 is SGHVS and CDR2 is FNYEAQ. The variable domain in full, with the rest retrieved from reference TRBV7-6 and TRBJ2-7, is GAGVSQSPRYKVTKRGQDVALRCDPISGHVSLYWYRQALGQGPEFLTYFNYEAQQDKSGLPNDRFSAERPEGSISTLTIQRTEQRDSAMYRCASSLARGNEQYFGPGTRLTVT.

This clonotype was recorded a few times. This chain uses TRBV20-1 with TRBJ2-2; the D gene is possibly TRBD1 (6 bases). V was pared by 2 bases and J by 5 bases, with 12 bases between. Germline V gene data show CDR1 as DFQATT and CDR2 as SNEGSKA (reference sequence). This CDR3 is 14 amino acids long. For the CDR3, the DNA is TGCAGTGCTAGAAAAGGACAGCTTACCGGGGAGCTGTTTTTT. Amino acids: CSARKGQLTGELFF.

CDR3 in DNA: TGTGCCAGCAGCTTAGCGCTTGGGCGGGGTGAGCAGTTCTTC. It specifies CASSLALGRGEQFF. The rearrangement uses TRBV7-9 and TRBJ2-1; weak D call: TRBD2 (6 bases). Germline-derived CDR1 and CDR2 are SEHNR and FQNEAQ (reference sequence). V lost 0 bases, J lost 9 bases, and 12 bases lay in between. CDR3 length equals 14 residues.

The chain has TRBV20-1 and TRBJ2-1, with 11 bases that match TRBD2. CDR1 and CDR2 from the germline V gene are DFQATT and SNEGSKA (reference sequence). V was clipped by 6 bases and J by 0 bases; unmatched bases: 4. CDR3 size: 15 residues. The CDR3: CSARSGGGSYNEQFF. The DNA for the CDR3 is TGCAGTGCCCGTAGCGGGGGGGGCTCCTACAATGAGCAGTTCTTC.

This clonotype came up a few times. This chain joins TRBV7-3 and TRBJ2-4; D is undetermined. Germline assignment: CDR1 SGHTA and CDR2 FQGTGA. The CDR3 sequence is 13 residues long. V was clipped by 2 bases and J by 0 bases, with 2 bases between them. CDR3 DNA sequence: TGTGCCAGCAGCTTACTAGCCAAAAACATTCAGTACTTC. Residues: CASSLLAKNIQYF. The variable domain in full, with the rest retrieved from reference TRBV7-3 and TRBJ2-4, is GAGVSQTPSNKVTEKGKYVELRCDPISGHTALYWYRQSLGQGPEFLIYFQGTGAADDSGLPNDRFFAVRPEGSVSTLKIQRTERGDSAVYLCASSLLAKNIQYFGAGTRLSVL.

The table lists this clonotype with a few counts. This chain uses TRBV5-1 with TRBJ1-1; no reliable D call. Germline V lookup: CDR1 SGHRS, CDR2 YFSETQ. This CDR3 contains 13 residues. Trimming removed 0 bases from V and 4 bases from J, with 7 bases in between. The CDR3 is CASSLELLTEAFF. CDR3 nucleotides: TGCGCCAGCAGCTTGGAACTTCTCACTGAAGCTTTCTTT.

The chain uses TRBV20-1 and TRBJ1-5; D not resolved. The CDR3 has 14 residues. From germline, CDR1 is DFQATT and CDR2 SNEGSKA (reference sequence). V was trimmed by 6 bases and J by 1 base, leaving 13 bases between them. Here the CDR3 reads CSANPAQSNQPQHF. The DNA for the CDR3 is TGCAGTGCCAACCCGGCCCAGAGCAATCAGCCCCAGCATTTT.

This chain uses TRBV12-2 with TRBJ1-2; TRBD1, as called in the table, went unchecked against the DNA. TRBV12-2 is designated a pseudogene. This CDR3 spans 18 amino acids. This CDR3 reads CASRLARFQRTTNYGYTF. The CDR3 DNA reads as TGTGCAAGTCGCTTAGCCAGGTTCCAGCGGACAACTAACTATGGCTACACCTTC.

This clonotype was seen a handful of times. The DNA for the CDR3 is TGTGCCAGCAGTGAGGAGGTCACAGATACGCAGTATTTT. Residues: CASSEEVTDTQYF. The genes are TRBV2 and TRBJ2-3, with D possibly matching TRBD2 (5 bases). Germline V gene data show CDR1 as SNHLY and CDR2 as FYNNEI. Between the trimmed V and J ends, which lost 3 bases and 2 bases, there was a span of 6 bases. The CDR3 is 13 amino acids.

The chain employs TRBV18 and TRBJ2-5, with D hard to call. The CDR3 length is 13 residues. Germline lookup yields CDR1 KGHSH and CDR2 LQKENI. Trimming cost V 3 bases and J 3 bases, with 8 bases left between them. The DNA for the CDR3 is TGTGCCAGCTCACCCCTGGAAAAAGAGACCCAGTACTTC. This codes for CASSPLEKETQYF.

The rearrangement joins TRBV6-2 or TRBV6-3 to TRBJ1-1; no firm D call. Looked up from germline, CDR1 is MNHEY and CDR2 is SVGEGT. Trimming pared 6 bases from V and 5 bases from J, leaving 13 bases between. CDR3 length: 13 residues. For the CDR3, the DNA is TGTGCCAGCAGCCCCCCCGGGGAGACTGAAGCTTTCTTT. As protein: CASSPPGETEAFF.

The CDR3 DNA reads TGTGCCAGTAGTATAGGGAGGGGAGGCTGGGGCACAGATACGCAGTATTTT. It translates to CASSIGRGGWGTDTQYF. The genes are TRBV19 and TRBJ2-3; D perhaps matches TRBD2 (6 bases). V dropped 1 base and J dropped 1 base, with 15 bases sitting between them. Germline values: CDR1 LNHDA, CDR2 SQIVND (reference sequence). This CDR3 spans 17 amino acids.

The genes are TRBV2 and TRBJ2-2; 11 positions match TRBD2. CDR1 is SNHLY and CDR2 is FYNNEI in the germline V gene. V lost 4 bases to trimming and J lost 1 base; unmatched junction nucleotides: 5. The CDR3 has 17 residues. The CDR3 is CASSAQGLAVNTGELFF. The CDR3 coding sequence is TGTGCCAGCAGTGCCCAGGGACTAGCGGTGAACACCGGGGAGCTGTTTTTT.

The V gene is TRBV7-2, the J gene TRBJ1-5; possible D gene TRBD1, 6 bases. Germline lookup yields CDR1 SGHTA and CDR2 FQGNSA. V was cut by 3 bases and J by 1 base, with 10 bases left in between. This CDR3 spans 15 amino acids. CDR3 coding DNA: TGTGCCAGCAGCTTTGTCCAGGGGAGCAATCAGCCCCAGCATTTT. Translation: CASSFVQGSNQPQHF.

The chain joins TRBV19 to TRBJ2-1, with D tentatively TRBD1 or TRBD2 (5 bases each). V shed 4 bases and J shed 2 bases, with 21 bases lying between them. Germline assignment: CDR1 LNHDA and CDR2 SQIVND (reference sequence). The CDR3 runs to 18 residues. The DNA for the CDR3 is TGTGCCAGTAGTAGACAGACCTCCGGGACGCCCGCCTACAATGAGCAGTTCTTC. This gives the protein CASSRQTSGTPAYNEQFF.